This passage covers 27 T cell receptor beta chains from one sample sequenced in a study of shared clonotypes between healthy human individuals (dated by TCRdb to the early 2020s). Library preparation employed the immunoSEQ multiplex PCR assay. The clones in this table, taken by TCRdb from immuneACCESS, are in-frame only. Not every clone is retained; where verified, under half of the shortfall comes from an unresolved V gene, and the cause of the rest is unknown. This sample gives approximately 2,200,000 clones in total; roughly 91% of them show up just once. The ten top clones hold under 2% of the sample. CD8 naive samples consisted of CD45RO-negative cells that were positively selected for CCR7, yielding a CD45RA+CCR7+ population without TemRA cells. The sample comprised naive CD8+ T cells from PBMCs. Read against the paper, the sample's cell subset or site label means: CD45RA+CCR7+. The receptors come from a man aged 18 to 29 in good health. Some clones in this sample may be carry-over from other donors' samples.

The genes are TRBV19 and TRBJ2-7; D is unresolved. Trimming took 6 bases from V and 0 from J, leaving 12 bases between them. This CDR3 has 14 amino acids. Per germline, CDR1 LNHDA and CDR2 SQIVND (reference sequence). CDR3 residues: CASSLKGSSYEQYF. The CDR3 DNA is TGTGCCAGTAGCCTAAAGGGTAGCTCCTACGAGCAGTACTTC.

The J gene is TRBJ2-1, the V gene TRBV2; D perhaps matches TRBD2 (5 bases). V shed 6 bases and J shed 8 bases, with 17 bases lying between them. The CDR3 is 14 amino acids. From germline, CDR1 is SNHLY and CDR2 FYNNEI. The CDR3, as DNA: TGTGCCAGCAGCCTCGTACTAGGGCGAGATGAGCAGTTCTTC. The encoded protein is CASSLVLGRDEQFF.

The V call is TRBV5-1, the J call TRBJ2-2; D not certain. The CDR3 sequence is 14 residues long. Germline assignment: CDR1 SGHRS and CDR2 YFSETQ. Trimming stripped 0 bases from V and 6 bases from J, with 9 bases between. The CDR3: CASSLGINAGELFF. The CDR3 DNA reads TGCGCCAGCAGCTTGGGTATCAACGCCGGGGAGCTGTTTTTT.

The CDR3 coding sequence is TGTGCCAGCAGCTGGACTAGACAGGGACTGAACACTGAAGCTTTCTTT. Protein: CASSWTRQGLNTEAFF. This rearrangement joins TRBV7-9 to TRBJ1-1; TRBD1 aligns across 7 bases. J lost 0 bases, V lost 4 bases, and 8 bases had no gene match. This CDR3 has 16 residues. Germline V gene sequence: CDR1 SEHNR, CDR2 FQNEAQ (reference sequence). Full variable domain (outside the CDR3, taken from reference TRBV7-9 and TRBJ1-1): DTGVSQNPRHKITKRGQNVTFRCDPISEHNRLYWYRQTLGQGPEFLTYFQNEAQLEKSRLLSDRFSAERPKGSFSTLEIQRTEQGDSAMYLCASSWTRQGLNTEAFFGQGTRLTVV.

CDR3 bases: TGTGCCAGCCACGGGGCCTACAATGAGCAGTTCTTC. It yields the protein CASHGAYNEQFF. The chain couples TRBV27 to TRBJ2-1; D is possibly TRBD2 (5 bases). Per the germline V gene, CDR1 is MNHEY and CDR2 is SMNVEV (reference sequence). CDR3 length equals 12 residues. Trimming left V 8 bases short and J 2 bases short, with 7 bases between.

The chain employs TRBV27 and TRBJ1-1; D remains ambiguous. V dropped 6 bases and J dropped 7 bases, with 15 bases sitting between them. This CDR3 is 13 amino acids long. In germline, CDR1 is MNHEY, CDR2 SMNVEV (reference sequence). The CDR3 reads CASSPEIQGEAFF. In DNA, the CDR3 is TGTGCCAGCAGCCCCGAGATCCAAGGTGAAGCTTTCTTT.

As for this clone: Other DNA sequences in the sample encode the same CDR3. The J gene is TRBJ1-5, the V gene TRBV28; D may be TRBD1 (6 bases). The V gene lost 6 bases and the J gene lost 4 bases, with 13 bases spanning the gap. CDR1 MDHEN and CDR2 SYDVKM come from the germline V gene. This CDR3 contains 14 residues. CDR3 nucleotides: TGTGCCAGCAGCTACAGGGTTAGTAATCAGCCCCAGCATTTT. Translating gives CASSYRVSNQPQHF. Based on the CDR3 plus reference TRBV28 and TRBJ1-5, the full variable domain is DVKVTQSSRYLVKRTGEKVFLECVQDMDHENMFWYRQDPGLGLRLIYFSYDVKMKEKGDIPEGYSVSREKKERFSLILESASTNQTSMYLCASSYRVSNQPQHFGDGTRLSIL.

CDR3 DNA: TGTGCCAGCAGCCAAGAGGCTAGTCAGGCCATACCCCCAACATACGAGCAGTACTTC. This codes for CASSQEASQAIPPTYEQYF. V is TRBV14 and J is TRBJ2-7; D not resolved. Germline CDR1 and CDR2: SGHDN and FVKESK. The length of the CDR3 is 19 residues. Trimming shortened V by 0 bases and J by 4 bases, and 25 bases separated the two germline ends.

The chain has TRBV7-8 and TRBJ2-7, with a possible D match to TRBD1 (6 bases). Germline V lookup: CDR1 SGHVS, CDR2 FQNEAQ. Trimming left V 2 bases short and J 4 bases short, with 12 bases between. The CDR3 has 14 amino acids. The CDR3 here is CASSLSARGYEQYF. DNA of the CDR3: TGTGCCAGCAGCTTATCGGCCAGGGGTTACGAGCAGTACTTC.

The gene calls are TRBV19 and TRBJ1-5; D possibly corresponds to TRBD1 (5 bases). Germline values: CDR1 LNHDA, CDR2 SQIVND (reference sequence). V shed 2 bases and J shed 2 bases, with 10 bases lying between them. CDR3 length: 15 residues. The CDR3 DNA reads TGTGCCAGTAGTATAAACAGGATGGGCAATCAGCCCCAGCATTTT. This translates into CASSINRMGNQPQHF.

As concerns this clone: Other DNA sequences in the sample encode the same CDR3. This chain connects TRBV27 to TRBJ1-5, with a weak D call TRBD1 (5 bases). The CDR3 sequence is 15 residues long. The V end lost 6 bases, the J end lost 0 bases, and 12 bases lay between the germline ends. Germline values: CDR1 MNHEY, CDR2 SMNVEV (reference sequence). CDR3 amino acids: CASSSTGYSNQPQHF. The DNA of the CDR3 is TGTGCCAGCAGCTCAACAGGATATAGCAATCAGCCCCAGCATTTT.

The chain carries TRBV7-9 and TRBJ1-1; no firm D call. Looked up from germline, CDR1 is SEHNR and CDR2 is FQNEAQ (reference sequence). This CDR3 has 13 amino acids. Trimming took 5 bases from V and 0 from J, leaving 7 bases between them. The DNA of the CDR3 is TGTGCCAGCAGCCAAAAGATGAACACTGAAGCTTTCTTT. Translated, it gives CASSQKMNTEAFF.

This clone showed up just a few times. This chain joins TRBV29-1 and TRBJ1-1, with D possibly being TRBD1 (5 bases). Germline CDR1 reads SQVTM; CDR2 reads ANQGSEA. Deletions cut 6 bases from V and 2 bases from J, with 13 bases between. This CDR3 comprises 13 residues. The CDR3 DNA is TGCAGCGTGACCGAGGGGATTAACACTGAAGCTTTCTTT. The encoded protein is CSVTEGINTEAFF.

The gene calls are TRBV7-9 and TRBJ1-2; TRBD1 matches 7 bases. V was clipped by 6 bases and J by 7 bases; unmatched bases: 8. Germline V CDR1 and CDR2: SEHNR, FQNEAQ (reference sequence). The CDR3 runs 13 residues. The CDR3, as DNA: TGTGCCAGCAGTTCAGACAGGGCCAGTGGCTACACCTTC. Translating it yields CASSSDRASGYTF.

This chain joins TRBV4-1 and TRBJ2-5; perhaps D is TRBD1 or TRBD2 (5 bases each). The V gene lost 2 bases and the J gene lost 0 bases, with 16 bases spanning the gap. The CDR3 is made up of 17 amino acids. CDR1 MGHRA and CDR2 YSYEKL come from the germline V gene. CDR3 coding DNA: TGCGCCAGCAGCCAATCAGGGACCCCGATGTACCAAGAGACCCAGTACTTC. It yields the protein CASSQSGTPMYQETQYF.

A word on this clone: The sample has other DNA sequences that encode this CDR3 too. The chain is built from TRBV19 and TRBJ2-7; TRBD1 aligns across 8 bases. J was trimmed by 2 bases and V by 5 bases; bases with no gene match: 5. This CDR3 spans 14 amino acids. CDR1 LNHDA and CDR2 SQIVND come from the germline V gene (reference sequence). DNA of the CDR3: TGTGCCAGTAGTTTCGGGACAGGACCCTACGAGCAGTACTTC. This codes for CASSFGTGPYEQYF.

This clone was found once. Other DNA sequences within the sample encode an identical CDR3. The chain employs TRBV9 and TRBJ2-7; the match to TRBD1 covers 7 bases. The CDR3 runs 14 residues. The trim removed 0 bases at V and 2 bases at J, leaving 2 bases unmatched. The germline CDR1 and CDR2 sequences are SGDLS and YYNGEE. The CDR3 coding sequence is TGTGCCAGCAGCGTAGGGGACAGTACCTACGAGCAGTACTTC. Amino acids: CASSVGDSTYEQYF.

The V gene is TRBV28, the J gene TRBJ2-7, with D perhaps matching TRBD2 (6 bases). This CDR3 is 15 amino acids long. CDR1 is MDHEN, CDR2 SYDVKM, per germline. Trimming cost V 3 bases and J 9 bases, with 21 bases left between them. In DNA, the CDR3 is TGTGCCAGCAGTTTTTCTGAGGGAGGTGGTTCCCTGCAGTACTTC. It codes for CASSFSEGGGSLQYF.

This chain connects TRBV14 to TRBJ2-1; no definite D call. V was trimmed by 8 bases and J by 7 bases, leaving 21 bases between them. The CDR3 is made up of 15 amino acids. Germline lookup yields CDR1 SGHDN and CDR2 FVKESK. The DNA of the CDR3 is TGTGCCAGCTCCTCCTTCGCGGCGCAAGGAAATGAGCAGTTCTTC. Amino acids: CASSSFAAQGNEQFF.

The CDR3 DNA is TGTGCCAGCAGTGTACCGGACCGCAGTGACCACAAGTACTTC. Translated, it gives CASSVPDRSDHKYF. This chain links TRBV28 with TRBJ2-4; D call uncertain. This CDR3 has 14 amino acids. Per germline, CDR1 MDHEN and CDR2 SYDVKM. V was clipped by 5 bases and J by 14 bases, with 22 bases between them.

The chain employs TRBV5-8 and TRBJ2-3; D remains ambiguous. V lost 2 bases and J lost 2, with 9 bases in between. Germline values: CDR1 SGHTS, CDR2 YDEGEE. This CDR3 has 14 residues. The CDR3 DNA sequence: TGTGCCAGCAGCTTTAATTCCGTCACAGATACGCAGTATTTT. This codes for CASSFNSVTDTQYF.

CDR3 bases: TGCGCCAGCAGCCATCGGACTAGACCTCAGGATGAGCAGTTCTTC. This codes for CASSHRTRPQDEQFF. The chain joins TRBV4-1 to TRBJ2-1; 7 bases map to TRBD2. Unmatched junction bases numbered 10, after V lost 3 bases and J lost 8 bases. Germline loops: CDR1 MGHRA, CDR2 YSYEKL. The CDR3 is 15 amino acids.

The chain has TRBV27 and TRBJ2-5; TRBD2 is a possible D gene (6 bases). Germline loops: CDR1 MNHEY, CDR2 SMNVEV (reference sequence). Trimming pared 6 bases from V and 5 bases from J, leaving 13 bases between. This CDR3 comprises 13 residues. CDR3 loop: CASSPAAGETQYF. The CDR3 region has the DNA TGTGCCAGCAGCCCAGCGGCGGGGGAGACCCAGTACTTC.

The count of this clone is one. The chain has TRBV7-8 and TRBJ2-7; D might be TRBD2 (6 bases). Trimming cost V 5 bases and J 0 bases, with 14 bases left between them. The CDR3 runs 15 residues. Per the germline V gene, CDR1 is SGHVS and CDR2 is FQNEAQ. The CDR3 region is CASSLAGPPSYEQYF. The CDR3, as DNA: TGTGCCAGCAGCCTGGCGGGGCCTCCCTCCTACGAGCAGTACTTC.

The rearrangement uses TRBV7-3 and TRBJ2-1; TRBD1 matches 9 bases. The CDR3 contains 16 residues. Germline assignment: CDR1 SGHTA and CDR2 FQGTGA. With V trimmed by 6 bases and J by 13 bases, 19 bases remained unmatched. CDR3 sequence reads: CASSFYRDRARRPQFF. For the CDR3, the DNA is TGTGCCAGCAGTTTTTACCGGGACAGGGCGCGAAGGCCTCAGTTCTTC.

The gene calls are TRBV10-3 and TRBJ2-1; no clear D. CDR3 length: 16 amino acids. V was trimmed by 3 bases and J by 0 bases, leaving 12 bases between them. Germline CDR1 ENHRY, CDR2 SYGVKD. The DNA for the CDR3 is TGTGCCATCAGTGATGCTGACGCTTACTCCTACAATGAGCAGTTCTTC. It specifies CAISDADAYSYNEQFF.

The rearrangement links TRBV10-1 to TRBJ1-2, with D perhaps matching TRBD1 (5 bases). The V gene's germline CDR1 is WNHNN and CDR2 SYGVQD (reference sequence). This CDR3 comprises 14 residues. Deletions cut 6 bases from V and 0 bases from J, with 11 bases between. CDR3 residues: CASSVLTANYGYTF. CDR3 bases: TGCGCCAGCAGCGTCTTGACAGCTAACTATGGCTACACCTTC.